The 19 T cell receptor beta chains below all came from one sample that was sequenced in a study of circulating and synovial CD4+ cells in juvenile arthritis. Only in-frame clones appear in the TCRdb table, and some are missing; sequencing was by immunoSEQ multiplex PCR. The sample consists of approximately 31,000 clones, about 96% of them appearing once. Sequencing was carried out using CD4+ T cells from blood. Receptors were obtained from a human donor with juvenile idiopathic arthritis.

V usage is TRBV5-1 and J usage is TRBJ1-4, with TRBD1 as a possible D gene (6 bases). Trimming shortened V by 4 bases and J by 2 bases, and 15 bases separated the two germline ends. Germline V gene lookup returns CDR1 SGHRS and CDR2 YFSETQ. CDR3 length equals 16 residues. This CDR3 reads CASSATGLGTNEKLFF. CDR3 bases: TGCGCCAGCAGCGCCACAGGGCTGGGGACTAATGAAAAACTGTTTTTT. Based on the CDR3 plus reference TRBV5-1 and TRBJ1-4, the full variable domain is KAGVTQTPRYLIKTRGQQVTLSCSPISGHRSVSWYQQTPGQGLQFLFEYFSETQRNKGNFPGRFSGRQFSNSRSEMNVSTLELGDSALYLCASSATGLGTNEKLFFGSGTQLSVL.

The chain recombines TRBV29-1 with TRBJ1-2, with 9 bases fitting TRBD1. J lost 3 bases, V lost 3 bases, and 5 bases had no gene match. CDR3 length: 14 residues. Germline-derived CDR1 and CDR2 are SQVTM and ANQGSEA. In nucleotides, the CDR3 is TGCAGCGTTGAGTCAACAGGGGGCTACTATGGCTACACCTTC. Translated, it gives CSVESTGGYYGYTF.

The chain uses TRBV19 and TRBJ2-1; TRBD1 aligns across 7 bases. The CDR3 extends over 16 amino acids. V lost 5 bases to trimming and J lost 2 bases; unmatched junction nucleotides: 9. Germline loops: CDR1 LNHDA, CDR2 SQIVND (reference sequence). The CDR3 DNA is TGTGCCAGTAGTCGTGAGGGGGCCCTTGCCTACAATGAGCAGTTCTTC. This codes for CASSREGALAYNEQFF. Looking up the rest from reference TRBV19 and TRBJ2-1 gives the full variable domain: DGGITQSPKYLFRKEGQNVTLSCEQNLNHDAMYWYRQDPGQGLRLIYYSQIVNDFQKGDIAEGYSVSREKKESFPLTVTSAQKNPTAFYLCASSREGALAYNEQFFGPGTRLTVL.

As concerns this clone: Other DNA sequences in the sample encode the same CDR3. The J gene is TRBJ1-6, the V gene TRBV5-1; a weak D match, TRBD1 (6 bases). Germline V gene data show CDR1 as SGHRS and CDR2 as YFSETQ. The CDR3 extends over 16 amino acids. With 0 bases removed from V and 8 bases from J, the gap between germline ends came to 15 bases. The CDR3 protein is CASSLEGRGGDSPLHF. In nucleotides, the CDR3 is TGCGCCAGCAGCTTGGAGGGTAGGGGGGGCGATTCACCCCTCCACTTT. Looking up the rest from reference TRBV5-1 and TRBJ1-6 gives the full variable domain: KAGVTQTPRYLIKTRGQQVTLSCSPISGHRSVSWYQQTPGQGLQFLFEYFSETQRNKGNFPGRFSGRQFSNSRSEMNVSTLELGDSALYLCASSLEGRGGDSPLHFGNGTRLTVT.

V gene TRBV10-3 combines with J gene TRBJ1-5, with 9 bases aligning to TRBD1. CDR3 length: 16 residues. Unmatched junction bases numbered 12, after V lost 10 bases and J lost 2 bases. CDR1 is ENHRY, CDR2 SYGVKD, per germline. CDR3 DNA sequence: TGTGCCACTGGGGAACGACAGGGGGATGGCAATCAGCCCCAGCATTTT. It encodes CATGERQGDGNQPQHF.

The chain is built from TRBV28 and TRBJ2-2; 7 positions match TRBD1. This CDR3 comprises 14 residues. Germline CDR1 is MDHEN and CDR2 is SYDVKM. V trimming: 6 bases; J trimming: 5 bases; junction bases outside the gene matches: 6. CDR3 DNA sequence: TGTGCCAGCAGAGCCACAGGGGCGACCGGGGAGCTGTTTTTT. It encodes CASRATGATGELFF.

The chain links TRBV10-3 to TRBJ2-1; TRBD1 aligns across 7 bases. The V gene's germline CDR1 is ENHRY and CDR2 SYGVKD. The CDR3 sequence is 13 residues long. V was clipped by 8 bases and J by 3 bases; unmatched bases: 4. The CDR3 coding sequence is TGTGCCATCCGGCAGGGGGTCTACAATGAGCAGTTCTTC. Translation: CAIRQGVYNEQFF.

The chain has TRBV4-3 and TRBJ1-1; D is undetermined. CDR1 LGHNA and CDR2 YSLEER come from the germline V gene. The CDR3 consists of 13 residues. Trimming cost V 4 bases and J 3 bases, with 9 bases left between them. CDR3 sequence: CASSLGGDTEAFF. The CDR3 DNA is TGCGCCAGCAGCCTGGGCGGGGACACTGAAGCTTTCTTT.

In its sample, this clone was seen once. The chain links TRBV6-4 to TRBJ1-4, with TRBD1 as a possible D gene (5 bases). Germline V lookup: CDR1 MRHNA, CDR2 SNTAGT. V lost 7 bases, J lost 6 bases, and 12 bases lay in between. The CDR3 length is 13 residues. CDR3 region: CASKGATDEKLFF. For the CDR3, the DNA is TGTGCCAGCAAGGGTGCGACAGATGAAAAACTGTTTTTT.

This sequence joins TRBV5-1 and TRBJ2-5; maybe TRBD1 (5 bases). The end of the DNA is better explained by TRBJ2-7, so the J call may be wrong. The CDR3 contains 15 residues. Germline V gene data show CDR1 as SGHRS and CDR2 as YFSETQ. The CDR3: CASRLRAQGPYEQYF. The CDR3 DNA follows: TGCGCCAGCAGGCTCCGGGCCCAGGGCCCCTACGAGCAGTACTTC.

The genes are TRBV5-1 and TRBJ2-7; tentatively, D is TRBD1 (6 bases). The V gene lost 0 bases and the J gene lost 2 bases, with 9 bases spanning the gap. Germline lookup yields CDR1 SGHRS and CDR2 YFSETQ. The CDR3 runs to 14 residues. Here the CDR3 DNA reads TGCGCCAGCAGCTTGGAGGGGGAGACCTACGAGCAGTACTTC. This encodes CASSLEGETYEQYF.

The rearrangement uses TRBV4-2 and TRBJ2-5; D is perhaps TRBD1 (6 bases). The J call is uncertain, as TRBJ2-7 better fits the DNA end. The CDR3 is 14 residues long. CDR1 and CDR2 (germline): LGHNA, YNFKEQ. CDR3 amino acids: CASSQERTVYEQYF. CDR3 in DNA: TGTGCCAGCAGCCAAGAACGGACAGTCTACGAGCAGTACTTC.

This chain uses TRBV5-1 with TRBJ1-2; maybe TRBD1 (5 bases). Trimming cost V 4 bases and J 8 bases, with 18 bases left between them. This CDR3 spans 14 amino acids. CDR1 and CDR2 from the germline V gene are SGHRS and YFSETQ. The CDR3 loop is CASSKAGNIGGYTF. Here the CDR3 DNA reads TGCGCCAGCAGCAAGGCAGGGAACATCGGGGGCTACACCTTC.

This sequence joins TRBV5-1 and TRBJ2-7; 8 bases match TRBD2. This CDR3 is built from 16 residues. J gave up 6 bases and V 0 bases, and 11 bases lay outside the gene matches. Germline CDR1 SGHRS, CDR2 YFSETQ. The CDR3 sequence: CASSLARSAGVSEQYF. CDR3 sequence (DNA): TGCGCCAGCAGCTTGGCGCGCTCAGCGGGAGTAAGCGAGCAGTACTTC.

The chain uses TRBV27 and TRBJ1-4, with TRBD1 matching 7 bases. This CDR3 region has 15 residues. Germline-derived CDR1 and CDR2 are MNHEY and SMNVEV (reference sequence). The J segment lost 11 bases and the V segment lost 9 bases, leaving 18 bases of the junction unmatched. The CDR3 DNA sequence: TGTGCCAGTACAACCCCCGGGACAGTGCCGCCGAAACTGTTTTTT. Translated: CASTTPGTVPPKLFF.

The V gene is TRBV5-1, the J gene TRBJ2-3, with TRBD2 matching 8 bases. The CDR3 sequence is 14 residues long. The V gene's germline CDR1 is SGHRS and CDR2 YFSETQ. V shed 4 bases, J shed 6 bases, and the junction held 7 bases outside the gene matches. This CDR3 reads CASSMRGAGDTQYF. CDR3 DNA sequence: TGCGCCAGCAGCATGCGGGGGGCCGGCGATACGCAGTATTTT.

For the CDR3, the DNA is TGTGCCACCAGCAGAGGCCGGACTAGCGGGGGGGCCAAGCTTTACGAGCAGTACTTC. Amino acid sequence: CATSRGRTSGGAKLYEQYF. The chain joins TRBV15 to TRBJ2-5, with 15 positions matching TRBD2. The J call is doubtful: the DNA matches TRBJ2-7 better. This CDR3 comprises 19 residues. Germline CDR1 reads LNHNV; CDR2 reads YYDKDF (reference sequence).

J is TRBJ1-5 and V is TRBV30; TRBD1 matches 9 bases. Trimming took 2 bases from V and 5 from J; bases not matched to a gene: 7. CDR3 length: 15 amino acids. The germline V gene has CDR1 GTSNPN and CDR2 SVGIG (reference sequence). CDR3 bases: TGTGCCTGGAGTCTCGGACAGGGGAAGTATCAGCCCCAGCATTTT. This encodes CAWSLGQGKYQPQHF.

The chain couples TRBV5-4 to TRBJ2-2; D unclear. Germline CDR1 and CDR2: SGHNT and YYREEE (reference sequence). V lost 3 bases and J lost 2, with 14 bases in between. CDR3 length: 16 amino acids. CDR3 protein: CASSSPPRSNTGELFF. The DNA for the CDR3 is TGTGCCAGCAGCTCTCCTCCACGTAGCAACACCGGGGAGCTGTTTTTT.